This T cell receptor (beta chain) was captured in a study of T-cell reconstitution after alpha-beta-depleted transplantation in children. Points from the study as a whole: The origin of alpha-beta T cells about two months after transplant was reportedly several hundred expanded graft clones.

V dropped 4 bases and J dropped 2; count of bases not matched to a gene: 5. Germline CDR1 and CDR2: SGHTA and FQGNSA. The CDR3 totals 14 residues. Researchers prepared the TCRbeta library using unique molecular identifiers, the study reports. TCRdb reprocessed the PCR reads via MiXCR and lists one record per CDR3 protein. This table has some 26,000 distinct CDR3 sequences, over 15% appearing once. Ten or more counts support this clonotype. As yet, its antigen is unknown. The receptor comes from a male patient aged 2 to 10 who had a stem cell transplant for acute lymphoblastic leukemia, so the T cells may come from the graft donor. The source material was PBMCs, mostly from graft donor cells, sampled 60 days after TCRalphabeta/CD19-depleted stem cell transplant. J is TRBJ2-7 and V is TRBV7-2; 7 nucleotides align to TRBD2. CDR3 loop: CASSSSGSTYEQYF. CDR3 DNA: TGTGCCAGCAGCTCTAGCGGCTCCACCTACGAGCAGTACTTC. Full variable domain (missing parts from reference TRBV7-2 and TRBJ2-7): GAGVSQSPSNKVTEKGKDVELRCDPISGHTALYWYRQSLGQGLEFLIYFQGNSAPDKSGLPSDRFSAERTGGSVSTLTIQRTQQEDSAVYLCASSSSGSTYEQYFGPGTRLTVT.